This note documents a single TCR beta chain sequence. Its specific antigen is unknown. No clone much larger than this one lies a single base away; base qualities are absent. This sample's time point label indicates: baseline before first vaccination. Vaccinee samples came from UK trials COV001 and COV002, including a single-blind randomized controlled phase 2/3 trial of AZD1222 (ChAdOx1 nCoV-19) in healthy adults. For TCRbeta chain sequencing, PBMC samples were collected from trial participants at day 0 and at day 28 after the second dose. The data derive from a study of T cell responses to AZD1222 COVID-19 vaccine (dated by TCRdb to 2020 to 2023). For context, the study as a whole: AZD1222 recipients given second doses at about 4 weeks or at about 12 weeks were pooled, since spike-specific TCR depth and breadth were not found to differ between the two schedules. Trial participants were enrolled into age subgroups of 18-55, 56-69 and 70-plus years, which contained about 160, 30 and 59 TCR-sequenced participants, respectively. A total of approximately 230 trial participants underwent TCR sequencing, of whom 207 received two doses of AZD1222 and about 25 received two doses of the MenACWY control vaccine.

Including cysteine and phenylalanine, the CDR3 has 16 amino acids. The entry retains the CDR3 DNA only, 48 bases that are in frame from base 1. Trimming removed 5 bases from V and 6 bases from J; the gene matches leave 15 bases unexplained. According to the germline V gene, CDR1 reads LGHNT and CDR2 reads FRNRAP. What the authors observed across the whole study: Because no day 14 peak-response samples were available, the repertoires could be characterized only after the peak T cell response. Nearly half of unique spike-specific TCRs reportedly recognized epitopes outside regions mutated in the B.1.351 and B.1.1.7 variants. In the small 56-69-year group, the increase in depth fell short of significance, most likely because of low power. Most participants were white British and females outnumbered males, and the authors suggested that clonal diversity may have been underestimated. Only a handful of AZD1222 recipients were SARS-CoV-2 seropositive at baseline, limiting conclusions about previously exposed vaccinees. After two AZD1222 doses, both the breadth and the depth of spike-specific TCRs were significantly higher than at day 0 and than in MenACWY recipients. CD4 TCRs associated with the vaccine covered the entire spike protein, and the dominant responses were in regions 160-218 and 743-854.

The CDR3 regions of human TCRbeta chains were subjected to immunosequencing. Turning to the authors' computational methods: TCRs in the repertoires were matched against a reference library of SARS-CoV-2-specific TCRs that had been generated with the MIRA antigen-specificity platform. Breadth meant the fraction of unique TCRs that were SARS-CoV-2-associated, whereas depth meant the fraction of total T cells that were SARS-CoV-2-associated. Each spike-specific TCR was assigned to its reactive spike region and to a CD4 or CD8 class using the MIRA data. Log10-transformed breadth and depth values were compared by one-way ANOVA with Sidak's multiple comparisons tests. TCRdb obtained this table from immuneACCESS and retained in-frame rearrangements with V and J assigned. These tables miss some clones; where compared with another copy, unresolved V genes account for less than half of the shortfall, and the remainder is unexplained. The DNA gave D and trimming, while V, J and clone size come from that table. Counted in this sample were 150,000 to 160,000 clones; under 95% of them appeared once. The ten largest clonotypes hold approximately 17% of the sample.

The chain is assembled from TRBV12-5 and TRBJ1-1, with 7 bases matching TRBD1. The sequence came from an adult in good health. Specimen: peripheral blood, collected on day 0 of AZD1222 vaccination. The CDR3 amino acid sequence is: CASGPPRTGRSAEAFF. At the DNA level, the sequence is TGTGCTAGTGGTCCCCCCCGGACAGGTCGTTCCGCTGAAGCTTTCTTT.